Sequencing of this TCR beta chain was carried out in a study of blood T cell repertoires in COVID-19. Whole-study context: Acute-phase and convalescent COVID-19 samples originated in the United States, Italy and Spain. From T cells, B-cell-depleted T cells, or PBMCs came the material, which was cDNA or gDNA.

The authors' processing: Using reference gene primer amplification, nucleated cell counts were estimated. Here immunoSEQ multiplex PCR was the method, and the copy in TCRdb shows in-frame clones only, minus some. The V and J calls and clone size were taken over from that table, and D and trimming were inferred from the DNA. The sample shows 360,000 or so clones, roughly 89% of them seen only once. Germline CDR1 is SGDLS and CDR2 is YYNGEE. Trimming removed 3 bases from V and 8 bases from J, with 15 bases in between. The CDR3 length is 14 residues. Seattle patient enrollment occurred during active infection, with longitudinal follow-up thereafter.

The J gene is TRBJ1-3, the V gene TRBV9, with D perhaps TRBD1 (6 bases). The TCR was taken from a woman aged 55 to 70 with COVID-19, enrolled during active disease. Sequencing was done on a sample of peripheral blood. This CDR3 is CASSATGTWDTIYF. The CDR3 DNA sequence: TGTGCCAGCAGCGCCACCGGGACATGGGACACCATATATTTT.